The subject of this entry is one T cell receptor (beta chain). This sample is drawn from a study of shared clonotypes between healthy human individuals. The CDR3 has 15 amino acids. V was clipped by 8 bases and J by 4 bases, with 20 bases between them. CDR1 and CDR2 (germline): SEHNR, FQNEAQ (reference sequence). TCRdb keeps only in-frame clones here, not all; method: immunoSEQ multiplex PCR. The profile covers 1 million to 1.3 million clones, with around 78% appearing a single time and 0.55% to 0.7% taken by the ten largest. J is TRBJ1-1 and V is TRBV7-9; D perhaps matches TRBD1 (5 bases). Sequencing input: memory CD4+ T cells from PBMCs. The subset denotes: CD45RA-negative fraction. This receptor was taken from a man aged 18 to 35 in good health. Some clones in this sample may be carry-over from other donors' samples. The CDR3 region is CASSRPDAGGTEAFF. The CDR3 nucleotides read TGTGCCAGCTCCCGGCCGGACGCCGGGGGCACTGAAGCTTTCTTT.